This TCR beta chain was identified during a study of OX40 agonist ivuxolimab in advanced cancers. The CDR3 is made up of 14 amino acids. The germline CDR1 and CDR2 sequences are MNHNY and SVGAGI (reference sequence). The trim removed 5 bases at V and 6 bases at J, leaving 8 bases unmatched. Method: immunoSEQ multiplex PCR; TCRdb's copy keeps in-frame clones and lacks some. The table has about 60,000 clones, roughly nine tenths seen once. The specimen was CD4+ or CD8+ T cells sorted from blood, collected in a trial of the OX40 agonist ivuxolimab. The chain couples TRBV6-6 to TRBJ2-7, with 9 bases matching TRBD1. This TCR came from an adult with an advanced solid tumor such as melanoma, head and neck, liver or kidney cancer. For the CDR3, the DNA is TGTGCCAGCAGTCCGCCGGGACAGGGCGGCGAGCAGTACTTC. Translated: CASSPPGQGGEQYF.